The T cell receptor beta chain described here comes from a study of blood T cell repertoires in COVID-19. Germline trimming cut 5 bases from V and 5 bases from J; bases unmatched to any gene: 4. CDR1 SQVTM and CDR2 ANQGSEA come from the germline V gene. The CDR3 extends over 13 amino acids. Assay used: immunoSEQ multiplex PCR; TCRdb lists only in-frame clones, some missing. The profile shows roughly 200,000 clones, approximately 80% of them singletons. Sequencing was done on a sample of peripheral blood. The rearrangement links TRBV29-1 to TRBJ1-1; TRBD1 matches at 11 bases. The sequence was collected from a man in his forties with acute or convalescent COVID-19. CDR3 region: CSVLDRGLTEAFF. The CDR3 DNA reads as TGCAGCGTTTTGGACAGGGGGCTGACTGAAGCTTTCTTT. Complete variable domain (other parts from reference TRBV29-1 and TRBJ1-1): SAVISQKPSRDICQRGTSLTIQCQVDSQVTMMFWYRQQPGQSLTLIATANQGSEATYESGFVIDKFPISRPNLTFSTLTVSNMSPEDSSIYLCSVLDRGLTEAFFGQGTRLTVV.